This T cell receptor beta chain was captured in a study of blood T cell repertoires in COVID-19. Study in general: Whether acute or convalescent, the COVID-19 samples came from the United States, Italy and Spain. Sources were T cells, B-cell-depleted T cells, or PBMCs; the material itself was cDNA or gDNA.

Trimming removed 3 bases at V and 8 bases at J, with 14 bases between. From germline, CDR1 is SQVTM and CDR2 ANQGSEA. The CDR3 totals 13 residues. Original analysis: Nucleated cell number was recorded as an estimate derived from reference gene primer amplification. Repertoires were generated with immunoSEQ multiplex PCR, while TCRdb's copy carries only in-frame clones and drops some. That table is the source of V, J and clone size, and D and trimming were worked out from the DNA. The table shows 20,000 to 30,000 clones, with about 83% occurring only once. Sequenced sample: peripheral blood. This clonotype originated in a human donor with active COVID-19. The donor label of this sample is uncertain. The chain joins TRBV29-1 to TRBJ2-1; possible D gene TRBD1, 6 bases. CDR3 nucleotides: TGCAGCGTTGACAGGGGCCCTAGAGATGAGCAGTTCTTC. Encoded protein: CSVDRGPRDEQFF.